Listed below are T cell receptor beta chains from one sample, sequenced in a study of T cell clusters in autoimmune cytopenias. From its re-call of the multiplex PCR reads, TCRdb lists each CDR3 protein once, without DNA. The sample table includes about 4,900 distinct CDR3 sequences. The source material was peripheral blood. The receptor source for this set is a human donor with an autoimmune cytopenia or autoimmune hepatitis (not recorded which). Both conserved end residues are part of each CDR3. A row's size may be missing; if present it is once, few, many or a size class.

>TRBJ2-2|TRBV5-1|.
CASSYNNGELFF
>TRBJ1-1|TRBV6-1|medium-sized
CASSPGGGMAPEAFF
>TRBJ1-2|TRBV18|medium-sized
CASSPQTGRAYGYTF
>TRBJ2-2|TRBV12-3/TRBV12-4|.
CASSLRRGTGELFF
>TRBJ1-2|TRBV29-1|large
CSVTGGYGYTF
>TRBJ2-7|TRBV6-1|medium-sized
CASSGWSSHEQYF
>TRBJ1-2|TRBV6-2/TRBV6-3|medium-sized
CASRLTVNYGYTF
>TRBJ2-3|TRBV7-6|medium-sized
CASSFLAGSSTDTQYF
>TRBJ2-2|TRBV11-1|medium-sized
CASSLGTGVNTGELFF
>TRBJ2-3|TRBV5-1|.
CASSGKDGSSTDTQYF
>TRBJ1-1|TRBV6-5|medium-sized
CASSPRGTPTEAFF
>TRBJ2-5|TRBV9|.
CASSVAGSGGPQETQYF
>TRBJ1-3|TRBV27|.
CASSHDFGNSGKTIYF
>TRBJ2-5|TRBV6-1|medium-sized
CASRKEIGETQYF
>TRBJ2-3|TRBV5-4|.
CASSSGLAGGGGTDTQYF
>TRBJ1-2|TRBV6-1|medium-sized
CASSEQGSLFSYTF
>TRBJ2-1|TRBV18|.
CASSLGLAGGHNEQFF
>TRBJ2-6|TRBV12-3/TRBV12-4|.
CASSLLYTSELGSSGANVLTF
>TRBJ1-1|TRBV12-3/TRBV12-4|.
CACGDRERTEAFF
>TRBJ1-2|TRBV10-3|.
CAISELLIQGLVNNYGYTF
>TRBJ1-2|TRBV18|.
CASSHRTRDKRLVSDGYTF
>TRBJ2-3|TRBV27|medium-sized
CASSSPSGTDTQYF
>TRBJ2-7|TRBV20-1|.
CSARDHWGLAGYEQYF
>TRBJ1-1|TRBV7-9|.
CASSLVSEAEAFF
>TRBJ2-7|TRBV12-3/TRBV12-4|.
CASSDTTGRRNEQYF
>TRBJ2-7|TRBV12-3/TRBV12-4|.
CASSDKGFYEQYF
>TRBJ1-1|TRBV20-1|.
CSAQGQNTEAFF
>TRBJ2-1|TRBV20-1|.
CSAGTSGGRLVEQFF
>TRBJ1-2|TRBV10-3|medium-sized
CAISSDSYGYTF
>TRBJ1-3|TRBV11-2|.
CASSFSTDSGNTIYF
>TRBJ2-5|TRBV11-2|medium-sized
CASSLGAIRYF
>TRBJ1-6|TRBV11-2|medium-sized
CASSIGQKNSPLHF
>TRBJ1-2|TRBV5-5|medium-sized
CASNLPGQASYGYTF
>TRBJ2-5|TRBV6-5|medium-sized
CASSYQRTAQTQYF
>TRBJ2-5|TRBV20-1|medium-sized
CSARDQGGTSGETQYF
>TRBJ2-3|TRBV20-1|medium-sized
CSADDREVDTQYF
>TRBJ2-1|TRBV14|.
CASSRTSGYNEQFF
>TRBJ2-7|TRBV29-1|medium-sized
CSAAQQGYEQYF
>TRBJ1-1|TRBV6-5|medium-sized
CASSLRGRGTEAFF
>TRBJ2-3|TRBV3-1|.
CASSQGGRGGDTQYF
>TRBJ1-1|TRBV5-6|.
CASSLGQVRRGEAFF
>TRBJ2-7|TRBV20-1|medium-sized
CSAHGTGSYEQYF
>TRBJ1-6|TRBV27|medium-sized
CASRPPHANNSPLHF
>TRBJ2-3|TRBV12-3/TRBV12-4|.
CASSLRPQGDTQYF
>TRBJ2-2|TRBV5-4|large
CASSLASVNTGELFF
>TRBJ2-1|TRBV20-1|medium-sized
CSARGPLKTSSYNEQFF
>TRBJ2-7|TRBV5-1|medium-sized
CASSSLGTDHSEQYF
>TRBJ2-7|TRBV19|medium-sized
CASRKQGSEQYF
>TRBJ2-7|TRBV27|.
CASSPQTSNYEQYF
>TRBJ1-1|TRBV27|.
CASSSRRGNTEAFF
>TRBJ2-3|TRBV11-2|.
CASSSTGTALTDTQYF
>TRBJ2-7|TRBV6-5|medium-sized
CASSSGSEQYF
>TRBJ2-1|TRBV5-1|.
CASTPIAGGINEQFF